One sample yielded the 27 T cell receptor beta chains listed below, sequenced in a study of T cells in Graves' hyperthyroidism and ophthalmopathy. The investigators amplified TCR beta CDR3 regions from RNA transcripts. TCR CDR3 regions were first amplified by RT-PCR with HTBI primers. From the multiplex PCR reads, TCRdb called clonotypes with MiXCR, one entry per CDR3 protein. Seen here are 600,000 or so distinct CDR3 sequences, about half observed once, and the top ten hold nearly 8.5%. The sample was peripheral blood or thyroid tissue (not recorded which). These receptors were collected from a young woman with Graves' hyperthyroidism.

The genes are TRBV7-3 and TRBJ2-7; a possible D gene is TRBD2 (5 bases). V lost 0 bases and J lost 7, with 10 bases in between. CDR1 SGHTA and CDR2 FQGTGA come from the germline V gene. This CDR3 is built from 13 residues. CDR3 sequence reads: CASSLTLSGEQYF. In DNA, the CDR3 is TGTGCCAGCAGCTTAACGTTATCGGGGGAGCAGTACTTC.

The chain employs TRBV5-1 and TRBJ2-5, with 9 bases that match TRBD1. The V and J ends lost 5 bases and 5 bases, in that order; junction bases with no gene match: 13. There are 16 residues in the CDR3. Per germline, CDR1 SGHRS and CDR2 YFSETQ. CDR3 amino acids: CASRLRTGEAEETQYF. The CDR3 DNA sequence: TGCGCCAGCAGACTCCGGACAGGGGAGGCGGAGGAGACCCAGTACTTC.

At least ten counts were recorded for this clonotype. The gene calls are TRBV6-5 and TRBJ1-2; perhaps TRBD1 as D (6 bases). CDR1 and CDR2 from the germline V gene are MNHEY and SVGAGI. This CDR3 contains 13 residues. Trimming took 5 bases from V and 5 from J, leaving 12 bases between them. CDR3 DNA: TGTGCCAGCAGTACAGGGAGCCAATATGGCTACACCTTC. It encodes CASSTGSQYGYTF.

The rearrangement links TRBV29-1 to TRBJ2-5; TRBD2 might be the D (6 bases). The V and J ends lost 6 bases and 5 bases respectively, with 19 bases between them. From germline, CDR1 is SQVTM and CDR2 ANQGSEA. The CDR3 sequence is 14 residues long. CDR3 sequence: CSVRSGGPLETQYF. CDR3 nucleotides: TGCAGCGTCAGATCAGGAGGGCCCTTGGAGACCCAGTACTTC.

This clonotype came up many times. The V call is TRBV10-3, the J call TRBJ1-2; D possibly corresponds to TRBD1 (5 bases). The germline CDR1 and CDR2 sequences are ENHRY and SYGVKD. Trimming pared 8 bases from V and 3 bases from J, leaving 7 bases between. The CDR3 loop spans 11 amino acids. The CDR3 reads CAIGGDYGYTF. The CDR3 DNA is TGTGCCATCGGGGGGGACTATGGCTACACCTTC.

The chain has TRBV5-6 and TRBJ2-5; D is perhaps TRBD2 (6 bases). Trimming shortened V by 6 bases and J by 5 bases, and 20 bases separated the two germline ends. Germline-derived CDR1 and CDR2 are SGHDT and YYEEEE. There are 15 residues in the CDR3. CDR3 loop: CASNHREQAGETQYF. The CDR3, as DNA: TGTGCCAGCAACCACCGGGAGCAGGCTGGGGAGACCCAGTACTTC.

In its sample, this clonotype was seen once. This chain uses TRBV14 with TRBJ1-2; D not resolved. The V and J ends lost 2 bases and 4 bases respectively, with 14 bases between them. Germline V gene data show CDR1 as SGHDN and CDR2 as FVKESK. This CDR3 is 15 amino acids long. This CDR3 is CASSQILGGGYGYTF. The CDR3 DNA follows: TGTGCCAGCAGCCAAATTTTGGGTGGCGGCTATGGCTACACCTTC.

This clonotype was seen only a few times. The chain combines TRBV14 with TRBJ1-3; D not resolved. Trimming took 4 bases from V and 1 from J, leaving 11 bases between them. This CDR3 has 15 residues. Germline values: CDR1 SGHDN, CDR2 FVKESK. The CDR3 protein is CASSPRATSGNTIYF. In DNA, the CDR3 is TGTGCCAGCAGCCCCCGGGCCACTTCTGGAAACACCATATATTTT.

On this clonotype itself: A clone one base away is much larger, so this may be a read error. This chain joins TRBV7-6 and TRBJ2-7, with 7 bases that match TRBD2. Trimming removed 5 bases from V and 3 bases from J; junction bases left unmatched: 7. CDR3 length: 14 amino acids. From germline, CDR1 is SGHVS and CDR2 FNYEAQ. In DNA, the CDR3 is TGTGCCAGCAGCGTGAGCGGGATGGGCTACGAGCAGTACTTC. Its translation is CASSVSGMGYEQYF.

This clonotype has a handful of counts. The chain joins TRBV20-1 to TRBJ1-5, with no clear D. This CDR3 comprises 15 residues. CDR1 and CDR2 from the germline V gene are DFQATT and SNEGSKA (reference sequence). V shed 0 bases and J shed 4 bases, with 13 bases lying between them. The CDR3 sequence: CSARDSREYNQPQHF. The CDR3 nucleotides are TGCAGTGCTAGAGACTCGAGGGAATATAATCAGCCCCAGCATTTT.

In its sample, this clonotype was seen a few times. This rearrangement joins TRBV7-3 to TRBJ1-5, with 8 bases fitting TRBD1. Trimming cost V 2 bases and J 8 bases; bases outside gene matches: 2. The CDR3 extends over 13 amino acids. Germline V gene sequence: CDR1 SGHTA, CDR2 FQGTGA. DNA of the CDR3: TGTGCCAGCAGCTTAGGGACAGGCAAGCCCCAGCATTTT. Translation gives CASSLGTGKPQHF.

The chain links TRBV6-6 to TRBJ1-5, with 9 positions matching TRBD1. The CDR3 has 15 residues. The germline gives CDR1 MNHNY, CDR2 SVGAGI (reference sequence). Unmatched junction bases numbered 6, after V lost 5 bases and J lost 4 bases. CDR3 residues: CASSRTGDRNQPQHF. CDR3 bases: TGTGCCAGCAGTCGGACAGGGGATCGGAATCAGCCCCAGCATTTT.

This clonotype showed up just a few times. The gene calls are TRBV2 and TRBJ1-6, with a tentative D call TRBD1 (6 bases). The CDR3 is 14 amino acids. Germline V gene data show CDR1 as SNHLY and CDR2 as FYNNEI. Between the trimmed V and J ends, which lost 6 bases and 3 bases, there was a span of 9 bases. The CDR3 sequence is CASSRDNYNSPLHF. The CDR3 nucleotides are TGTGCCAGCAGCCGGGACAACTATAATTCACCCCTCCACTTT.

This clonotype was seen many times. The chain is built from TRBV4-2 and TRBJ1-1; the D is unclear. CDR1 is LGHNA and CDR2 is YNFKEQ in the germline V gene. The CDR3 is 12 residues long. V lost 1 base and J 1 base, leaving 1 base between the germline ends. The CDR3 DNA reads TGTGCCAGCAGCCAAGCGAACACTGAAGCTTTCTTT. Its translation: CASSQANTEAFF.

This clonotype was found many times. The chain joins TRBV29-1 to TRBJ1-2, with 7 bases lining up with TRBD1. J gave up 3 bases and V 8 bases, and 6 bases lay outside the gene matches. Germline CDR1 is SQVTM and CDR2 is ANQGSEA. The CDR3 has 12 residues. As DNA, the CDR3 is TGCAGCTCCCAGACAGGGCACTATGGCTACACCTTC. It yields the protein CSSQTGHYGYTF.

The genes are TRBV6-5 and TRBJ2-5; 11 bases are shared with TRBD2. Germline CDR1 and CDR2: MNHEY and SVGAGI. Trimming took 6 bases from V and 4 from J; bases not matched to a gene: 4. The CDR3 is 14 amino acids. Written as DNA, the CDR3 is TGTGCCAGCAGATATAGCGGGAGGGGAGAGACCCAGTACTTC. Translation gives CASRYSGRGETQYF.

A few counts support this clonotype. The V and J genes are TRBV11-3 and TRBJ1-6, with 10 bases lining up with TRBD1. CDR3 size: 14 residues. Per the germline V gene, CDR1 is SGHNT and CDR2 is YENEEA. The V and J ends lost 5 bases and 9 bases, in that order; junction bases with no gene match: 4. The CDR3: CASSRDRGVSPLHF. In DNA, the CDR3 is TGTGCCAGCAGCCGGGACAGGGGTGTTTCACCCCTCCACTTT.

The rearrangement links TRBV7-9 to TRBJ1-1, with D maybe TRBD1 (5 bases). The CDR3 sequence is 14 residues long. Trimming stripped 8 bases from V and 1 base from J, with 14 bases between. CDR1 is SEHNR and CDR2 is FQNEAQ in the germline V gene (reference sequence). As DNA, the CDR3 is TGTGCCAGCTCGGAGCGGGGCCCGAACACTGAAGCTTTCTTT. It specifies CASSERGPNTEAFF. Full variable domain (rest looked up from reference TRBV7-9 and TRBJ1-1): DTGVSQNPRHKITKRGQNVTFRCDPISEHNRLYWYRQTLGQGPEFLTYFQNEAQLEKSRLLSDRFSAERPKGSFSTLEIQRTEQGDSAMYLCASSERGPNTEAFFGQGTRLTVV.

The CDR3 region has the DNA TGTGCCAGCAGTGAATACGAAGGTTCCTACGTCCTGACTTTC. It codes for CASSEYEGSYVLTF. The chain employs TRBV25-1 and TRBJ2-6; D is unresolved. Per germline, CDR1 MGHDK and CDR2 SYGVNS. V was pared by 0 bases and J by 11 bases, with 11 bases between. The CDR3 totals 14 residues. Together with reference TRBV25-1 and TRBJ2-6, the CDR3 gives the full variable domain: EADIYQTPRYLVIGTGKKITLECSQTMGHDKMYWYQQDPGMELHLIHYSYGVNSTEKGDLSSESTVSRIRTEHFPLTLESARPSHTSQYLCASSEYEGSYVLTFGAGSRLTVL.

The V and J genes are TRBV7-8 and TRBJ1-5; unclear D gene. This CDR3 is built from 13 residues. The germline V gene encodes CDR1 SGHVS and CDR2 FQNEAQ. Deletions cut 5 bases from V and 5 bases from J, with 10 bases between. Written as DNA, the CDR3 is TGTGCCAGCAGCGCCAGAGAACATCAGCCCCAGCATTTT. Amino acids: CASSAREHQPQHF.

This clonotype was seen a handful of times. The chain employs TRBV2 and TRBJ2-2, with D maybe TRBD1 (6 bases). This CDR3 contains 14 residues. Germline loops: CDR1 SNHLY, CDR2 FYNNEI. Trimming took 5 bases from V and 3 from J, leaving 10 bases between them. The CDR3 bases are TGTGCCAGCAGTTGGACAGCAGACACCGGGGAGCTGTTTTTT. Amino acid sequence: CASSWTADTGELFF.

CDR3 residues: CASSFPSGRDEQYF. The CDR3 nucleotides read TGTGCCAGCAGCTTTCCTAGCGGGAGGGACGAGCAGTACTTC. V gene TRBV7-2 combines with J gene TRBJ2-7, with 12 bases lining up with TRBD2. The CDR3 extends over 14 amino acids. CDR1 is SGHTA and CDR2 is FQGNSA in the germline V gene. Trimming took 3 bases from V and 5 from J; bases not matched to a gene: 2.

The chain recombines TRBV2 with TRBJ2-7; 9 bases map to TRBD1. This CDR3 has 15 residues. Trimming removed 4 bases from V and 2 bases from J; junction bases left unmatched: 6. Germline assignment: CDR1 SNHLY and CDR2 FYNNEI. CDR3: CASSGGQGSTYEQYF. Here the CDR3 DNA reads TGTGCCAGCAGTGGCGGACAGGGGAGCACCTACGAGCAGTACTTC.

This clonotype was detected a few times. The chain has TRBV7-9 and TRBJ1-2; D perhaps matches TRBD1 (5 bases). Deletions cut 0 bases from V and 4 bases from J, with 12 bases between. The CDR3 runs 15 residues. Germline V gene lookup returns CDR1 SEHNR and CDR2 FQNEAQ (reference sequence). CDR3 DNA sequence: TGTGCCAGCAGCTTAGCGCTGGGGGACCTCTATGGCTACACCTTC. Protein product: CASSLALGDLYGYTF.

This clonotype occurred a few times. This chain connects TRBV29-1 to TRBJ2-7, with 11 bases that match TRBD2. V trimming: 0 bases; J trimming: 3 bases; junction bases outside the gene matches: 7. The CDR3 totals 16 residues. Germline V lookup: CDR1 SQVTM, CDR2 ANQGSEA. The CDR3 bases are TGCAGCGTTGAAGATCGCACTAGCGGGAGAGTCTACGAGCAGTACTTC. Protein sequence: CSVEDRTSGRVYEQYF.

The rearrangement joins TRBV7-9 to TRBJ2-1, with a tentative D call TRBD2 (6 bases). In germline, CDR1 is SEHNR, CDR2 FQNEAQ (reference sequence). V lost 5 bases, J lost 8 bases, and 16 bases lay in between. The CDR3 covers 14 residues. In nucleotides, the CDR3 is TGTGCCAGCAGCACCGGGGGAACGTCCCATGAGCAGTTCTTC. It codes for CASSTGGTSHEQFF.

The chain carries TRBV20-1 and TRBJ2-7; possibly TRBD1 for D (6 bases). The V and J ends lost 6 bases and 2 bases respectively, with 20 bases between them. CDR1 and CDR2 from the germline V gene are DFQATT and SNEGSKA (reference sequence). The CDR3 has 15 residues. DNA of the CDR3: TGCAGTGCCAGCAGACCACAGGGATTGGCCTACGAGCAGTACTTC. It encodes CSASRPQGLAYEQYF.